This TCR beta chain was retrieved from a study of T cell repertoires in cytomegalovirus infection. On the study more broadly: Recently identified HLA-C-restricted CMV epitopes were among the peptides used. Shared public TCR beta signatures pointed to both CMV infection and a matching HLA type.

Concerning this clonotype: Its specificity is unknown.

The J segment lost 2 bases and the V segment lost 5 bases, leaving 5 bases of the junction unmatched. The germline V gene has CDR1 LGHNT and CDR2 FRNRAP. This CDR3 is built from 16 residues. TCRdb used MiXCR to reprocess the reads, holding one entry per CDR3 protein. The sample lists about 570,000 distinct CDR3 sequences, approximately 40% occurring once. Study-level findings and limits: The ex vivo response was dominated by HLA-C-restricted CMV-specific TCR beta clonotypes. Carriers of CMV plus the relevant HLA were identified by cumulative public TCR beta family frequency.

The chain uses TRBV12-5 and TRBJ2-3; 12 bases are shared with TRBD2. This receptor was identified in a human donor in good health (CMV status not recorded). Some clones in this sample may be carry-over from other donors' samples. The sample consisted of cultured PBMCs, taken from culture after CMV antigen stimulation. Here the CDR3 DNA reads TGTGCTAGTGGTCCAAGACTAGCGGGGGACACAGATACGCAGTATTTT. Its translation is CASGPRLAGDTDTQYF.